This T cell receptor beta chain is drawn from a study of response to subunit inactivated influenza vaccine. TCRdb processed the RT-PCR reads anew with MiXCR; each CDR3 protein has one entry. The sample includes 590,000 or so distinct CDR3 sequences, 12% to 15% of them seen just once. Germline CDR1 reads MNHEY; CDR2 reads SVGAGI. The CDR3 runs to 15 residues. Trimming cost V 1 base and J 7 bases; bases outside gene matches: 7. This sequence was found in a man aged 45-65 years who received an inactivated influenza vaccine. This chain uses TRBV6-5 with TRBJ2-1, with 7 bases aligning to TRBD2. Sequences were derived from PBMCs from blood, sampled roughly 15 days before vaccination. The CDR3 sequence is CASSYFREVWNEQFF. In nucleotides, the CDR3 is TGTGCCAGCAGTTACTTTCGGGAGGTTTGGAATGAGCAGTTCTTC.